This T cell receptor (beta chain) emerged from a study of T cells in Graves' hyperthyroidism and ophthalmopathy. Overall study results and limits: In validation, the model predicted ophthalmopathy. These predictions came a median about 6.5 months before onset.

Template material for amplifying TCR beta CDR3 regions consisted of RNA transcripts. The HTBI primer set was used in a first-round RT-PCR of the TCR CDR3. TCRdb called the multiplex PCR reads again in MiXCR, with one record for every CDR3 protein. The sample comprises roughly 630,000 distinct CDR3 sequences, around a sixth of which are singletons, and approximately 7.4% rests with the top ten. This CDR3 has 13 amino acids. CDR1 and CDR2 (germline): MNHNY, SVGAGI (reference sequence). V lost 2 bases to trimming and J lost 7 bases; unmatched junction nucleotides: 4. On this clonotype: Its antigen is unidentified.

Specimen: blood. J is TRBJ1-1 and V is TRBV6-6, with 7 nucleotides matching TRBD1. This clonotype was obtained from a woman aged 25 to 39 with Graves' hyperthyroidism. CDR3 sequence (DNA): TGTGCCAGCAGTTACCTCGGGACAGATGAAGCTTTCTTT. Translation gives CASSYLGTDEAFF.